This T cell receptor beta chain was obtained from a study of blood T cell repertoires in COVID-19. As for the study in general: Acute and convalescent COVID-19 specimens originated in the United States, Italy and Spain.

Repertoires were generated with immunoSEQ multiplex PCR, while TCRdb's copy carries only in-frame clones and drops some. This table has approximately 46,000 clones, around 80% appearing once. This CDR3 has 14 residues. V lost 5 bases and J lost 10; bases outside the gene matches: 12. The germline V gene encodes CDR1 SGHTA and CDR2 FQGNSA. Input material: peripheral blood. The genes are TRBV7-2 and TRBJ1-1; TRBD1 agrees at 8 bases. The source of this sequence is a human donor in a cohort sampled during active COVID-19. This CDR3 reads CASSPDRAAWAAFF. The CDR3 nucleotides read TGTGCCAGCAGCCCGGACAGGGCCGCTTGGGCAGCTTTCTTT.